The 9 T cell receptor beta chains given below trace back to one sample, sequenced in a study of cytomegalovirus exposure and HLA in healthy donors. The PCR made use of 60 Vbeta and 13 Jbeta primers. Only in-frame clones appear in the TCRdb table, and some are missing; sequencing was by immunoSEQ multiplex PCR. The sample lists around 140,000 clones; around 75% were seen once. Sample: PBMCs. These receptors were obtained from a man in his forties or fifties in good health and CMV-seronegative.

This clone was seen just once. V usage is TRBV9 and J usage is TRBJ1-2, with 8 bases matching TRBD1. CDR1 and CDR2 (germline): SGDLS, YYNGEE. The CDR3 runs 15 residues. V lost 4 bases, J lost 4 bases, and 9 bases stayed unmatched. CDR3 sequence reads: CASSIGQGGGYGYTF. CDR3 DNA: TGTGCCAGCAGCATCGGACAGGGAGGTGGCTATGGCTACACCTTC.

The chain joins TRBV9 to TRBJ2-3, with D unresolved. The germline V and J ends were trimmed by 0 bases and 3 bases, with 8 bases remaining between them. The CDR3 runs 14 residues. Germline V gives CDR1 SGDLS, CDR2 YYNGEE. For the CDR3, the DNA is TGTGCCAGCAGCGTAGGTTATCAGACAGATACGCAGTATTTT. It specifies CASSVGYQTDTQYF.

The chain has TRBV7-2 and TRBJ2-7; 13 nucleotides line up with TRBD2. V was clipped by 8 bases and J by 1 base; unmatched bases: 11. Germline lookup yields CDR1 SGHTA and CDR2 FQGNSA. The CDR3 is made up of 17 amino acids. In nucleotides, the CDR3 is TGTGCCAGCCAGGGAACTAGCGGGGGGGTGGTTTCCTACGAGCAGTACTTC. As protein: CASQGTSGGVVSYEQYF.

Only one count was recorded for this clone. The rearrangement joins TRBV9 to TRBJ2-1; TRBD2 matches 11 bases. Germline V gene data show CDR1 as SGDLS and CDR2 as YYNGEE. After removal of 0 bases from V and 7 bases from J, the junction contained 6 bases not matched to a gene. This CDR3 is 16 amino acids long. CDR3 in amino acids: CASSVVPSGGLNEQFF. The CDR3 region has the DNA TGTGCCAGCAGCGTAGTCCCTAGCGGGGGGTTGAATGAGCAGTTCTTC.

CDR3 sequence (DNA): TGTGCCAGCAGCCGGAGGGGACTAGCGGGGGCCTTGCCGAACACCGGGGAGCTGTTTTTT. Translation gives CASSRRGLAGALPNTGELFF. This sequence joins TRBV7-3 and TRBJ2-2; 14 bases map to TRBD2. Germline CDR1 is SGHTA and CDR2 is FQGTGA. This CDR3 is 20 amino acids long. The J segment lost 0 bases and the V segment lost 5 bases, leaving 11 bases of the junction unmatched.

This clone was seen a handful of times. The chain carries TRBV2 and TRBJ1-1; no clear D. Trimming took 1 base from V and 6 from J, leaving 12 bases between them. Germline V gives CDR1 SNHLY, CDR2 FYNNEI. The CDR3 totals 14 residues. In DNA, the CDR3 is TGTGCCAGCAGTGAAGAACGAGGGATGGCTGAAGCTTTCTTT. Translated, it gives CASSEERGMAEAFF.

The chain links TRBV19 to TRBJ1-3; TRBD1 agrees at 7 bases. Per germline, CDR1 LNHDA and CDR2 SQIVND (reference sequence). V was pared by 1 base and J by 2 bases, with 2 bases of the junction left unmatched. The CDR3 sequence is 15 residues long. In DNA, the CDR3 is TGTGCCAGTAGTATAGGTACAGGGGCTGGAAACACCATATATTTT. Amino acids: CASSIGTGAGNTIYF.

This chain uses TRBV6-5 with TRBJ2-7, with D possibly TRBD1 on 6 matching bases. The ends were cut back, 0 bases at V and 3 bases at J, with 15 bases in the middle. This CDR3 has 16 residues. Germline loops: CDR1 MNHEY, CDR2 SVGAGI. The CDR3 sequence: CASSYSTGGQLYEQYF. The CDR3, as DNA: TGTGCCAGCAGTTACTCGACAGGAGGACAGCTCTACGAGCAGTACTTC.

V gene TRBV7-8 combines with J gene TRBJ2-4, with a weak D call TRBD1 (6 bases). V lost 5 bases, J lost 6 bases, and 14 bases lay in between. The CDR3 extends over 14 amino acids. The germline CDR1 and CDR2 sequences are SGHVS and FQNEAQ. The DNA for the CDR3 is TGTGCCAGCAGCGTGAACAGGGTTTCAAACATTCAGTACTTC. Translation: CASSVNRVSNIQYF.